These T cell receptor beta chains were read from a single sample in a study of T cells after yellow fever vaccination. Using its own MiXCR run on the 5' RACE reads, TCRdb lists one record per CDR3 protein. The data show under 600,000 distinct CDR3 sequences, about 14% seen once. The input for sequencing was PBMCs, taken on the day of the yellow fever booster vaccination. The receptors were gathered from a man younger than 45 who received the YFV17D yellow fever vaccine. Each CDR3 is given without its conserved first and last residue. The size of a clone is reported for some rows only, either as once, few or many, or as a class for expanded clones.

J,V,size,CDR3
TRBJ2-3,TRBV3-1,NA,ASSFRGEDTQY
TRBJ2-2,TRBV3-1,medium-sized,ASSQGNSYTGELF
TRBJ1-1,TRBV15,NA,ATSRGDRGRRDTEAF
TRBJ2-3,TRBV7-2,NA,ASSLGGNTQY
TRBJ1-5,TRBV20-1,NA,SARDHRGGNQPQH
TRBJ2-5,TRBV20-1,few,SARAAWTGGWETQY
TRBJ2-3,TRBV20-1,NA,SAPPHPDTQY
TRBJ2-1,TRBV24-1,few,ATSDSRQGGKFNEQF
TRBJ2-1,TRBV15,NA,ATSRDRRSGNEQF
TRBJ2-7,TRBV29-1,NA,SVEDTTDPYEQY
TRBJ1-2,TRBV5-1,few,ASSDGQGLSRYT
TRBJ1-1,TRBV27,few,ASHGQGNTEAF
TRBJ2-1,TRBV7-2,NA,ASSDPGGVQKYSEQF
TRBJ2-5,TRBV7-2,NA,ASSSGTSGNQY
TRBJ2-7,TRBV12-3/TRBV12-4,few,ASSFRLLAEGSYEQY
TRBJ2-7,TRBV3-1,NA,ASSQFFRDSSYEQY
TRBJ1-1,TRBV20-1,few,SAAGPGNTEAF
TRBJ2-3,TRBV20-1,few,SAREGDDTQY
TRBJ2-7,TRBV5-1,NA,ASSFRALWDEQY
TRBJ2-7,TRBV20-1,NA,SATWDRVLAGDEQY
TRBJ2-2,TRBV7-8,many,ASSVTGNTGELF
TRBJ2-7,TRBV20-1,NA,SATQPRVSSYEQY
TRBJ1-1,TRBV30,NA,AWSGGGGSEAF
TRBJ2-7,TRBV7-8,NA,ASSLALDSYEQY
TRBJ1-1,TRBV7-9,NA,ASSWGADTEAF
TRBJ1-2,TRBV10-3,NA,AISEDDYGYT
TRBJ2-2,TRBV5-1,few,ASSVVNTGELF
TRBJ2-5,TRBV12-3/TRBV12-4,few,ASSLGQGIETQY
TRBJ1-1,TRBV6-2/TRBV6-3,NA,ASRKQNTEAF
TRBJ2-3,TRBV13,few,ASSFEGTQY
TRBJ1-4,TRBV24-1,few,ATSAADSTIEKLF